These 3 T cell receptor beta chains were sequenced from one sample in a study of T cells in Graves' hyperthyroidism and ophthalmopathy (dated by TCRdb to between 2018 and 2020). The receptor library was made with multiplex PCR. Sequencing relied on an Illumina HiSeq 2000. The TCR beta CDR3 regions were amplified from the RNA transcripts. A first-round RT-PCR of the TCR CDR3 used the HTBI primer set with the Qiagen OneStep RT-PCR kit. TCRdb cleaned the public reads at Q25 with fastp, built clones with MiXCR and kept in-frame beta chains. Rows matching on CDR3 protein sequence are summarized as one entry with the most common DNA and genes. For this sample there are under 700,000 distinct CDR3 sequences; 46% appear just once. The leading ten clones occupy about 7.8% of the sample. Sequenced: peripheral blood or thyroid tissue (not recorded which). These receptor sequences come from a young woman with Graves' hyperthyroidism. Donor details come from another sample of the same person, matched by shared clones.

The V gene is TRBV7-9, the J gene TRBJ1-1, with 9 positions matching TRBD1. Unmatched junction bases numbered 5, after V lost 3 bases and J lost 6 bases. The CDR3 is 14 amino acids. Germline V CDR1 and CDR2: SEHNR, FQNEAQ (reference sequence). In DNA form, the CDR3 reads TGTGCCAGCAGCTTGGAACAGGGGGCGCCTGAAGCTTTCTTT. Translated, it gives CASSLEQGAPEAFF.

This clonotype showed up just a few times. The chain recombines TRBV9 with TRBJ2-7, with no clear D. Germline V gene sequence: CDR1 SGDLS, CDR2 YYNGEE. The V end lost 4 bases, the J end lost 2 bases, and 10 bases lay between the germline ends. CDR3 length: 13 residues. The CDR3 sequence is CASSPLPAYEQYF. CDR3 sequence (DNA): TGTGCCAGCAGCCCCCTCCCGGCCTACGAGCAGTACTTC.

The genes are TRBV19 and TRBJ2-6; 7 bases fit TRBD1. Trimming at V came to 7 bases and at J to 0 bases, leaving 6 bases not matched to a gene. The CDR3 has 16 amino acids. Germline-derived CDR1 and CDR2 are LNHDA and SQIVND (reference sequence). CDR3 DNA: TGTGCCAGTATAATAGGGACAGTCTCTGGGGCCAACGTCCTGACTTTC. It codes for CASIIGTVSGANVLTF.